The next 14 T cell receptor beta chains were all read from a single sample in a study of blood T cell repertoires in COVID-19. Assay: immunoSEQ multiplex PCR; the TCRdb copy retains only in-frame clones and omits some. Of around 240,000 clones in the sample, around 93% are singletons; the top ten hold roughly 1.2%. Material for sequencing was PBMCs or T cells enriched from blood (not recorded which). These receptors all stem from a human donor in a cohort exposed to, infected with or recovered from COVID-19 (not recorded which). The donor label of this sample is uncertain.

The chain recombines TRBV19 with TRBJ2-1, with D perhaps TRBD1 (6 bases). Germline V gene data show CDR1 as LNHDA and CDR2 as SQIVND (reference sequence). Between the trimmed V and J ends, which lost 5 bases and 8 bases, there was a span of 7 bases. This CDR3 is built from 11 residues. The CDR3 region is CASSHRDEQFF. DNA for the CDR3: TGTGCCAGTAGTCACAGGGATGAGCAGTTCTTC. Based on the CDR3 plus reference TRBV19 and TRBJ2-1, the full variable domain is DGGITQSPKYLFRKEGQNVTLSCEQNLNHDAMYWYRQDPGQGLRLIYYSQIVNDFQKGDIAEGYSVSREKKESFPLTVTSAQKNPTAFYLCASSHRDEQFFGPGTRLTVL.

The CDR3 region is CASSERSGINQPQHF. CDR3 DNA: TGTGCCAGCAGTGAGCGTTCGGGGATCAATCAGCCCCAGCATTTT. The chain employs TRBV2 and TRBJ1-5, with unresolved D. The V end lost 3 bases, the J end lost 3 bases, and 12 bases lay between the germline ends. The CDR3 has 15 residues. CDR1 and CDR2 (germline): SNHLY, FYNNEI.

In this sample, this clone turned up once. The chain uses TRBV2 and TRBJ1-1; 9 nucleotides agree with TRBD1. CDR3 size: 15 residues. Germline V gene data show CDR1 as SNHLY and CDR2 as FYNNEI. V gave up 5 bases and J gave up 5 bases; unmatched junction bases: 9. The CDR3 protein is CASSQKGQGITEAFF. The CDR3 region has the DNA TGTGCCAGCAGTCAAAAAGGACAGGGGATAACTGAAGCTTTCTTT.

The J gene is TRBJ1-6, the V gene TRBV5-1, with D perhaps matching TRBD1 (5 bases). Deletions cut 0 bases from V and 10 bases from J, with 14 bases between. Germline CDR1 SGHRS, CDR2 YFSETQ. The CDR3 length is 15 residues. The CDR3 is CASSLDRSLWSPLHF. The CDR3 coding sequence is TGCGCCAGCAGCTTGGACAGGTCCTTGTGGTCACCCCTCCACTTT. Filled out from reference TRBV5-1 and TRBJ1-6, the complete variable domain reads KAGVTQTPRYLIKTRGQQVTLSCSPISGHRSVSWYQQTPGQGLQFLFEYFSETQRNKGNFPGRFSGRQFSNSRSEMNVSTLELGDSALYLCASSLDRSLWSPLHFGNGTRLTVT.

This clone is a singleton in its sample. The V and J genes are TRBV2 and TRBJ2-2, with 8 bases matching TRBD1. The V gene's germline CDR1 is SNHLY and CDR2 FYNNEI. With 4 bases clipped from V and 6 bases from J, the junction kept 4 bases outside the gene matches. This CDR3 spans 14 amino acids. The CDR3 reads CASSGQGISGELFF. CDR3 DNA: TGTGCCAGCAGTGGACAGGGGATCTCCGGGGAGCTGTTTTTT.

The chain couples TRBV10-3 to TRBJ1-6, with TRBD1 as a possible D gene (5 bases). Deletions cut 5 bases from V and 5 bases from J, with 13 bases between. Per the germline V gene, CDR1 is ENHRY and CDR2 is SYGVKD. This CDR3 spans 15 amino acids. The CDR3 region is CAISSRTPNNSPLHF. The CDR3, as DNA: TGTGCCATCAGTTCCCGGACACCCAATAATTCACCCCTCCACTTT.

The V call is TRBV11-2, the J call TRBJ2-2, with D perhaps TRBD1 (5 bases). The CDR3 runs 15 residues. The germline V gene has CDR1 SGHAT and CDR2 FQNNGV. Between the trimmed V and J ends, which lost 5 bases and 4 bases, there was a span of 14 bases. CDR3 bases: TGTGCCAGCAGCGATCGGATCCAGGGCACCGGGGAGCTGTTTTTT. Translating gives CASSDRIQGTGELFF. Filled out from reference TRBV11-2 and TRBJ2-2, the complete variable domain reads EAGVAQSPRYKIIEKRQSVAFWCNPISGHATLYWYQQILGQGPKLLIQFQNNGVVDDSQLPKDRFSAERLKGVDSTLKIQPAKLEDSAVYLCASSDRIQGTGELFFGEGSRLTVL.

The chain recombines TRBV5-4 with TRBJ2-6; 7 positions agree with TRBD1. Germline-derived CDR1 and CDR2 are SGHNT and YYREEE (reference sequence). V was pared by 2 bases and J by 0 bases, with 5 bases of the junction left unmatched. This CDR3 spans 17 amino acids. The CDR3 DNA is TGTGCCAGCAGCTTAGACAACAGGGGCTCTGGGGCCAACGTCCTGACTTTC. Translation gives CASSLDNRGSGANVLTF.

This rearrangement joins TRBV18 to TRBJ1-2, with D unresolved. Germline V gives CDR1 KGHSH, CDR2 LQKENI. The CDR3 totals 14 residues. With 4 bases removed from V and 8 bases from J, the gap between germline ends came to 17 bases. The CDR3 coding sequence is TGTGCCAGCTCACTCGATCGAGGTGGAAGGGGCTACACCTTC. Translating it yields CASSLDRGGRGYTF.

The V gene is TRBV30, the J gene TRBJ1-2; possible D gene TRBD1, 5 bases. V shed 8 bases and J shed 5 bases, with 12 bases lying between them. The CDR3 runs to 11 residues. The V gene's germline CDR1 is GTSNPN and CDR2 SVGIG (reference sequence). CDR3: CAGGGAYGYTF. Written as DNA, the CDR3 is TGTGCCGGAGGAGGGGCTTATGGCTACACCTTC.

The chain joins TRBV12-3 or TRBV12-4 to TRBJ1-1, with D maybe TRBD1 (5 bases). V was trimmed by 3 bases and J by 4 bases, leaving 9 bases between them. The length of the CDR3 is 13 residues. Written as DNA, the CDR3 is TGTGCCAGCAGTTTCGGAGGGGCCACTGAAGCTTTCTTT. Protein sequence: CASSFGGATEAFF.

The V gene is TRBV30, the J gene TRBJ2-7; D might be TRBD2 (5 bases). Deletions cut 5 bases from V and 2 bases from J, with 13 bases between. Germline assignment: CDR1 GTSNPN and CDR2 SVGIG (reference sequence). This CDR3 comprises 13 residues. CDR3 protein: CAWADGMAYEQYF. The CDR3 DNA is TGTGCCTGGGCCGACGGGATGGCCTACGAGCAGTACTTC.

This clone was counted a single time. The rearrangement joins TRBV11-2 to TRBJ1-6; 9 positions match TRBD1. This CDR3 spans 15 amino acids. Trimming at V came to 5 bases and at J to 7 bases, leaving 6 bases not matched to a gene. In germline, CDR1 is SGHAT, CDR2 FQNNGV. CDR3 residues: CASSLGQGLNSPLHF. The CDR3 DNA reads TGTGCCAGCAGCCTGGGACAGGGACTAAATTCACCCCTCCACTTT. The full variable domain, rest sourced from reference TRBV11-2 and TRBJ1-6, is EAGVAQSPRYKIIEKRQSVAFWCNPISGHATLYWYQQILGQGPKLLIQFQNNGVVDDSQLPKDRFSAERLKGVDSTLKIQPAKLEDSAVYLCASSLGQGLNSPLHFGNGTRLTVT.

CDR3 bases: TGTGCCAGCAGTGCCCCATCCACCGGGACAGGGAAAGGCGAGCAGTACTTC. It translates to CASSAPSTGTGKGEQYF. This sequence joins TRBV6-2 or TRBV6-3 and TRBJ2-7, with TRBD1 matching 9 bases. Germline lookup yields CDR1 MNHEY and CDR2 SVGEGT. The CDR3 loop spans 17 amino acids. Germline trimming cut 5 bases from V and 6 bases from J; bases unmatched to any gene: 17.